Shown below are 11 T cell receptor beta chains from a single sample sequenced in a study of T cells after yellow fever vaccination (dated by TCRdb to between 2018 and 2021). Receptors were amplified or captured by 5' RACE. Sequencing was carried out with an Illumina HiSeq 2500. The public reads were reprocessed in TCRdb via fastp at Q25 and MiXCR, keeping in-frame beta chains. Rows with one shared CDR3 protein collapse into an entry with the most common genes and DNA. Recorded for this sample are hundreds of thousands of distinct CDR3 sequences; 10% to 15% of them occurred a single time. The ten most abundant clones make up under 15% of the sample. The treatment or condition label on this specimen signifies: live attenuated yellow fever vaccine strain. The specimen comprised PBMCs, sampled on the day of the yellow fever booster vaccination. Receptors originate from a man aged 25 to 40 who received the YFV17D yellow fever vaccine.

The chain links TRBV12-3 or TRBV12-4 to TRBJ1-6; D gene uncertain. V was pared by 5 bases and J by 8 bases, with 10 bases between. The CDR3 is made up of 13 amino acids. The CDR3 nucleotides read TGTGCCAGCAGTCTCGGGCAGTATTCACCCCTCCACTTT. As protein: CASSLGQYSPLHF.

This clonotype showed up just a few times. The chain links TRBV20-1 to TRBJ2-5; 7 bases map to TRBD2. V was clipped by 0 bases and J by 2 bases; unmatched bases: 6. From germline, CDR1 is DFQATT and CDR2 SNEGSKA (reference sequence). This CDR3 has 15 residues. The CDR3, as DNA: TGCAGTGCTAGAGATCTTGGGGGACTACAAGAGACCCAGTACTTC. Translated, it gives CSARDLGGLQETQYF.

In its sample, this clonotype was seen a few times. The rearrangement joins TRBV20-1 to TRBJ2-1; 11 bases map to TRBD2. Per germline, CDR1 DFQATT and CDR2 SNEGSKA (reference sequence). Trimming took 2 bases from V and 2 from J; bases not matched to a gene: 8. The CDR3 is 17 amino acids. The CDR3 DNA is TGCAGTGCTAGATCTAGCGGGAGGCCACAAACCTACAATGAGCAGTTCTTC. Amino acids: CSARSSGRPQTYNEQFF.

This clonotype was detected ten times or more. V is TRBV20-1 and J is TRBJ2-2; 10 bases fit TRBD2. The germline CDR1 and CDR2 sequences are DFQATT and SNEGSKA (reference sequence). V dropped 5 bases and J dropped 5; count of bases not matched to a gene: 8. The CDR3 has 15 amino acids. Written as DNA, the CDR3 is TGCAGTGCTCGGGCTAGCGGGAGTAATACCGGGGAGCTGTTTTTT. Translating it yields CSARASGSNTGELFF.

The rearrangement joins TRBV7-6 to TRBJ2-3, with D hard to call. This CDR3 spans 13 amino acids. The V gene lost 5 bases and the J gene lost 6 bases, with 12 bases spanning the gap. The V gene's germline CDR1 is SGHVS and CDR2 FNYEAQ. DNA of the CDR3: TGTGCCAGCAGCCGTCGATCAGAGGATACGCAGTATTTT. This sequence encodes CASSRRSEDTQYF.

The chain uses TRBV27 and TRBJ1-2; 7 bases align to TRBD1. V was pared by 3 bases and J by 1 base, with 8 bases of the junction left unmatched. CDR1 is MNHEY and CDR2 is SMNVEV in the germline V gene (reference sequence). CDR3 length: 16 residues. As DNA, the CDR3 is TGTGCCAGCAGTTTTAGGGGGCGTCCGAATAACTATGGCTACACCTTC. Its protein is CASSFRGRPNNYGYTF.

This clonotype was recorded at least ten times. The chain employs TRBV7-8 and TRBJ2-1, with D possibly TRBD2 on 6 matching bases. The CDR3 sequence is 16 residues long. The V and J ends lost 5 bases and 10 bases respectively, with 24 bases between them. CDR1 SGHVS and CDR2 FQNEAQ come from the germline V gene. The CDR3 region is CASSPRDAGSYREQFF. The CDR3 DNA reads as TGTGCCAGCAGCCCGCGTGATGCGGGGTCCTATAGAGAGCAGTTCTTC.

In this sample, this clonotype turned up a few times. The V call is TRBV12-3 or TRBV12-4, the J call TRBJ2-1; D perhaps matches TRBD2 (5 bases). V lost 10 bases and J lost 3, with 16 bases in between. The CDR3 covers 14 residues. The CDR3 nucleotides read TGTGCCACCAGACTACTTCCCCTCTACAATGAGCAGTTCTTC. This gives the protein CATRLLPLYNEQFF.

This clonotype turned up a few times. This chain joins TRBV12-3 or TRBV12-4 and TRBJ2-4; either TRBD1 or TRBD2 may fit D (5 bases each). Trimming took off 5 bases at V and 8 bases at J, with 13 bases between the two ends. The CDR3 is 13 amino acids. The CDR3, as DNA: TGTGCCAGCAGTCTGACAGTGAGGGACATTCAGTACTTC. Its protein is CASSLTVRDIQYF.

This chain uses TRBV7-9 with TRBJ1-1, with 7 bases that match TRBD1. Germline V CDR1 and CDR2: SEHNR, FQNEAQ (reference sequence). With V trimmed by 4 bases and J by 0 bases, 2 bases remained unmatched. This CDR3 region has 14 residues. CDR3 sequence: CASSWDSLNTEAFF. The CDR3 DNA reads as TGTGCCAGCAGCTGGGACAGTTTGAACACTGAAGCTTTCTTT.

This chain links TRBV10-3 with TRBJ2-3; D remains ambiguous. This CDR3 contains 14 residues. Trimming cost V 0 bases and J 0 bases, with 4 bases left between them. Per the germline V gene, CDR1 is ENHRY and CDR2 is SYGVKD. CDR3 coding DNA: TGTGCCATCAGTGAGTCCTCTAGCACAGATACGCAGTATTTT. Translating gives CAISESSSTDTQYF.